This entry lists 31 T cell receptor beta chains sequenced from one sample in a study of T cell responses to AZD1222 COVID-19 vaccine. The data were produced by immunoSEQ multiplex PCR, yet TCRdb's version contains in-frame clones alone and is incomplete. There are 130,000 to 150,000 clones in the sample; about 81% occur only once, and around 4.1% lies in the top ten. Specimen: peripheral blood, collected on day 0 of MenACWY control vaccination. These receptors all come from an adult in good health.

V usage is TRBV6-5 and J usage is TRBJ2-3; a possible D gene is TRBD1 (6 bases). The CDR3 loop spans 14 amino acids. Germline values: CDR1 MNHEY, CDR2 SVGAGI. Trimming removed 4 bases from V and 6 bases from J, with 14 bases in between. The CDR3: CASSFGQGYDTQYF. CDR3 coding DNA: TGTGCCAGCAGTTTTGGGCAGGGGTACGATACGCAGTATTTT.

The chain couples TRBV24-1 to TRBJ2-2; no clear D gene. The CDR3 extends over 12 amino acids. The germline V gene has CDR1 KGHDR and CDR2 SFDVKD. Trimming pared 7 bases from V and 7 bases from J, leaving 9 bases between. The CDR3 loop reads CATSRYGGELFF. Here the CDR3 DNA reads TGTGCCACCAGCAGATATGGCGGGGAGCTGTTTTTT.

V and J are TRBV2 and TRBJ1-2, with D perhaps matching TRBD1 (5 bases). Germline V CDR1 and CDR2: SNHLY, FYNNEI. The CDR3 runs 15 residues. Trimming pared 3 bases from V and 0 bases from J, leaving 11 bases between. CDR3 DNA sequence: TGTGCCAGCAGTGAGGGGGTGTTAGCTAACTATGGCTACACCTTC. Translated, it gives CASSEGVLANYGYTF. The full variable domain, its missing parts supplied by reference TRBV2 and TRBJ1-2, is EPEVTQTPSHQVTQMGQEVILRCVPISNHLYFYWYRQILGQKVEFLVSFYNNEISEKSEIFDDQFSVERPDGSNFTLKIRSTKLEDSAMYFCASSEGVLANYGYTFGSGTRLTVV.

The chain combines TRBV6-5 with TRBJ1-5; 9 bases match TRBD1. This CDR3 contains 15 residues. Germline values: CDR1 MNHEY, CDR2 SVGAGI. The V gene end was trimmed by 6 bases and the J gene end by 3 bases; junction bases not matched to a gene: 6. This chain's CDR3 is CASSVGQGPNQPQHF. CDR3 DNA: TGTGCCAGCAGCGTGGGACAGGGACCCAATCAGCCCCAGCATTTT.

V gene TRBV5-4 combines with J gene TRBJ2-1; weak D call: TRBD2 (5 bases). The CDR3 totals 13 residues. Germline V gene lookup returns CDR1 SGHNT and CDR2 YYREEE (reference sequence). V shed 4 bases and J shed 6 bases, with 11 bases lying between them. CDR3 loop: CASSQDSSNEQFF. The DNA for the CDR3 is TGTGCCAGCAGCCAGGACTCGTCCAATGAGCAGTTCTTC.

V is TRBV7-6 and J is TRBJ2-2; D is perhaps TRBD2 (5 bases). V shed 5 bases and J shed 2 bases, with 15 bases lying between them. The CDR3 totals 16 residues. Germline CDR1 is SGHVS and CDR2 is FNYEAQ. Here the CDR3 reads CASSDEGQLNTGELFF. The CDR3, as DNA: TGTGCCAGCAGCGACGAGGGTCAGTTAAACACCGGGGAGCTGTTTTTT.

This clone was seen only once. J is TRBJ1-2 and V is TRBV2; D call uncertain. Between the trimmed V and J ends, which lost 3 bases and 2 bases, there was a span of 7 bases. Looked up from germline, CDR1 is SNHLY and CDR2 is FYNNEI. This CDR3 has 13 residues. The CDR3 here is CASSESRNYGYTF. As DNA, the CDR3 is TGTGCCAGCAGTGAGAGTCGGAACTATGGCTACACCTTC.

This clone was observed a handful of times. The gene calls are TRBV7-2 and TRBJ1-1, with 7 nucleotides matching TRBD1. The length of the CDR3 is 14 residues. V was pared by 5 bases and J by 5 bases, with 8 bases of the junction left unmatched. Per the germline V gene, CDR1 is SGHTA and CDR2 is FQGNSA. The CDR3 DNA reads TGTGCCAGCAGCCCCCAACAGGGGCCAACTGAAGCTTTCTTT. It encodes CASSPQQGPTEAFF.

The genes are TRBV5-4 and TRBJ2-7, with 10 bases that match TRBD1. This CDR3 is built from 14 residues. The V segment lost 4 bases and the J segment 2 bases; nucleotides outside the gene matches: 3. From germline, CDR1 is SGHNT and CDR2 YYREEE (reference sequence). The CDR3 nucleotides are TGTGCCAGCAGCCCTGACAGGGGGCCCTACGAGCAGTACGTC. It encodes CASSPDRGPYEQYV.

The chain is built from TRBV6-5 and TRBJ2-3; 8 bases line up with TRBD2. Losses at the gene ends were 11 bases for V and 2 bases for J; bases not matched to a gene: 6. Germline loops: CDR1 MNHEY, CDR2 SVGAGI. The CDR3 is 13 amino acids. The CDR3 spells CASLAGTTDTQYF. The CDR3 DNA reads as TGTGCCTCTTTAGCGGGGACCACAGATACGCAGTATTTT.

The J gene is TRBJ1-2, the V gene TRBV11-2; D may be TRBD1 (5 bases). Trimming shortened V by 1 base and J by 8 bases, and 8 bases separated the two germline ends. The CDR3 covers 12 residues. Per germline, CDR1 SGHAT and CDR2 FQNNGV. In DNA form, the CDR3 reads TGTGCCAGCAGCTTAGTCAGGGTCGGCTACACCTTC. Translated, it gives CASSLVRVGYTF.

This chain uses TRBV9 with TRBJ1-2, with 8 bases fitting TRBD1. V dropped 4 bases and J dropped 5; count of bases not matched to a gene: 7. The CDR3 consists of 14 residues. Germline V gene sequence: CDR1 SGDLS, CDR2 YYNGEE. CDR3 bases: TGTGCCAGCAGCCCCGAGGACAGGGAGTATGGCTACACCTTC. It translates to CASSPEDREYGYTF.

The chain combines TRBV7-9 with TRBJ1-6; no clear D gene. This CDR3 spans 17 amino acids. Trimming stripped 3 bases from V and 0 bases from J, with 12 bases between. Germline CDR1 reads SEHNR; CDR2 reads FQNEAQ (reference sequence). The CDR3 reads CASSLRDPSSYNSPLHF. The CDR3 nucleotides read TGTGCCAGCAGCTTGCGGGATCCTAGCTCCTATAATTCACCCCTCCACTTT.

The gene calls are TRBV5-6 and TRBJ2-7, with 11 bases matching TRBD2. Trimming cost V 5 bases and J 8 bases; bases outside gene matches: 9. The CDR3 has 14 residues. Germline V gives CDR1 SGHDT, CDR2 YYEEEE. CDR3 in amino acids: CASSPTSGGGQQYF. The CDR3 nucleotides read TGTGCCAGCAGTCCTACTAGCGGGGGTGGGCAGCAGTACTTC. The complete variable domain, with remaining parts taken from reference TRBV5-6 and TRBJ2-7, reads DAGVTQSPTHLIKTRGQQVTLRCSPKSGHDTVSWYQQALGQGPQFIFQYYEEEERQRGNFPDRFSGHQFPNYSSELNVNALLLGDSALYLCASSPTSGGGQQYFGPGTRLTVT.

The chain couples TRBV5-1 to TRBJ2-5; 11 positions match TRBD1. The CDR3 consists of 15 residues. CDR1 and CDR2 from the germline V gene are SGHRS and YFSETQ. V was pared by 2 bases and J by 4 bases, with 4 bases of the junction left unmatched. This CDR3 reads CASSFGGTGGETQYF. The CDR3 coding sequence is TGCGCCAGCAGCTTTGGGGGGACAGGGGGAGAGACCCAGTACTTC.

CDR3 region: CASSSREGDEQFF. CDR3 coding DNA: TGTGCCAGCAGCTCGCGAGAGGGGGATGAGCAGTTCTTC. The rearrangement links TRBV11-3 to TRBJ2-1; possible D gene TRBD1, 6 bases. CDR3 length equals 13 residues. CDR1 SGHNT and CDR2 YENEEA come from the germline V gene. V was shortened by 4 bases and J by 8 bases, with 12 bases between the two germline ends.

The V gene is TRBV6-4, the J gene TRBJ2-1; D not certain. V shed 2 bases and J shed 0 bases, with 2 bases lying between them. Germline lookup yields CDR1 MRHNA and CDR2 SNTAGT. CDR3 length: 13 residues. The CDR3 here is CASSDGSYNEQFF. The CDR3, as DNA: TGTGCCAGCAGTGACGGCTCCTACAATGAGCAGTTCTTC.

The V call is TRBV11-2, the J call TRBJ1-5, with a weak D call TRBD1 (5 bases). Trimming removed 5 bases from V and 3 bases from J, with 14 bases in between. This CDR3 comprises 15 residues. Per germline, CDR1 SGHAT and CDR2 FQNNGV. CDR3: CASSVIGGFNQPQHF. The CDR3, as DNA: TGTGCCAGCAGCGTTATCGGGGGATTCAATCAGCCCCAGCATTTT. Full variable domain (remainder filled in from reference TRBV11-2 and TRBJ1-5): EAGVAQSPRYKIIEKRQSVAFWCNPISGHATLYWYQQILGQGPKLLIQFQNNGVVDDSQLPKDRFSAERLKGVDSTLKIQPAKLEDSAVYLCASSVIGGFNQPQHFGDGTRLSIL.

The rearrangement links TRBV3-1 (or the pseudogene TRBV3-2) to TRBJ2-1; D gene unclear. Looked up from germline, CDR1 is LGHDT and CDR2 is YNNKEL (reference sequence). The CDR3 has 14 amino acids. Deletions cut 1 base from V and 10 bases from J, with 14 bases between. The DNA for the CDR3 is TGTGCCAGCAGCCAAGTTCAGGTCAGTAGAGAGCAGTTCTTC. Encoded protein: CASSQVQVSREQFF.

The V and J genes are TRBV4-2 and TRBJ2-2; TRBD1 matches 9 bases. V shed 2 bases and J 7 bases; nucleotides not matched to a gene: 5. CDR1 and CDR2 from the germline V gene are LGHNA and YNFKEQ. The CDR3 length is 15 residues. The CDR3 reads CASSQWTGEDGELFF. The CDR3 region has the DNA TGTGCCAGCAGCCAATGGACAGGGGAGGACGGGGAGCTGTTTTTT.

To note about this clone: Other nucleotide sequences from this sample produce the same CDR3. V gene TRBV9 combines with J gene TRBJ2-3; D is unresolved. The germline CDR1 and CDR2 sequences are SGDLS and YYNGEE. This CDR3 has 12 amino acids. Trimming shortened V by 1 base and J by 2 bases, and 2 bases separated the two germline ends. The CDR3 region has the DNA TGTGCCAGCAGCGTATCCACAGATACGCAGTATTTT. As protein: CASSVSTDTQYF.

DNA of the CDR3: TGTGCCAGCAGCCCGAGGGATGGCTACACCTTC. Residues: CASSPRDGYTF. The chain is built from TRBV5-5 and TRBJ1-2; unclear D gene. V was clipped by 4 bases and J by 6 bases, with 7 bases between them. CDR3 length: 11 amino acids. Germline loops: CDR1 SGHKS, CDR2 YYEKEE (reference sequence).

V gene TRBV11-2 combines with J gene TRBJ1-1; D unresolved. The CDR3 length is 13 residues. CDR1 and CDR2 (germline): SGHAT, FQNNGV. V was cut by 7 bases and J by 1 base, with 10 bases left in between. The CDR3 reads CASTRRGNTEAFF. Here the CDR3 DNA reads TGTGCCAGCACTCGACGGGGGAACACTGAAGCTTTCTTT.

This clone was seen more than once but under ten times. The rearrangement uses TRBV24-1 and TRBJ2-3; D unclear. Germline CDR1 and CDR2: KGHDR and SFDVKD. There are 15 residues in the CDR3. The V gene lost 4 bases and the J gene lost 6 bases, with 16 bases spanning the gap. CDR3: CATSDLGPEEDTQYF. Written as DNA, the CDR3 is TGTGCCACCAGTGACCTCGGGCCCGAGGAGGATACGCAGTATTTT.

The chain joins TRBV11-2 to TRBJ2-5, with TRBD2 matching 9 bases. V lost 6 bases to trimming and J lost 7 bases; unmatched junction nucleotides: 21. Per the germline V gene, CDR1 is SGHAT and CDR2 is FQNNGV. The CDR3 extends over 18 amino acids. The CDR3 region is CASRFYPPTSGVPGTQYF. Here the CDR3 DNA reads TGTGCCAGCAGGTTCTACCCCCCGACTAGCGGCGTACCGGGGACCCAGTACTTC.

The V gene is TRBV19, the J gene TRBJ1-5, with D possibly being TRBD1 (5 bases). The CDR3 contains 13 residues. V lost 3 bases and J lost 6, with 9 bases in between. Germline V gene sequence: CDR1 LNHDA, CDR2 SQIVND (reference sequence). The CDR3 DNA sequence: TGTGCCAGTAGTATGGGAGGGGTTCAGCCCCAGCATTTT. This translates into CASSMGGVQPQHF.

The J gene is TRBJ1-6, the V gene TRBV5-6; D remains unclear. Germline V gives CDR1 SGHDT, CDR2 YYEEEE. V lost 4 bases and J 11 bases, leaving 10 bases between the germline ends. The CDR3 is 12 residues long. The CDR3 DNA reads TGTGCCAGCAGCCGAGTCTTGACACCCCTCCACTTT. Residues: CASSRVLTPLHF.

The chain joins TRBV28 to TRBJ1-2; the D is unclear. Germline V CDR1 and CDR2: MDHEN, SYDVKM. The CDR3 is made up of 13 amino acids. V was pared by 8 bases and J by 9 bases, with 19 bases between. CDR3 nucleotide sequence: TGTGCCAGCGCTCCCCCCAGTAGGCCAAGCTACACCTTC. Translated, it gives CASAPPSRPSYTF.

This chain uses TRBV10-2 with TRBJ1-6, with D possibly TRBD1 on 6 matching bases. Germline V gives CDR1 WSHSY, CDR2 SAAADI. Trimming stripped 4 bases from V and 9 bases from J, with 16 bases between. The CDR3 length is 15 residues. The CDR3 sequence is CASSAAATGSSPLHF. The CDR3 DNA sequence: TGCGCCAGCAGTGCCGCCGCGACAGGTAGTTCACCCCTCCACTTT.

J is TRBJ2-1 and V is TRBV5-1; 7 nucleotides align to TRBD2. The germline V gene has CDR1 SGHRS and CDR2 YFSETQ. The CDR3 sequence is 14 residues long. The V and J ends lost 0 bases and 7 bases, in that order; junction bases with no gene match: 4. The CDR3 spells CASSLDGTINEQFF. DNA for the CDR3: TGCGCCAGCAGCTTGGATGGGACTATAAATGAGCAGTTCTTC.

The genes are TRBV7-2 and TRBJ1-2, with a possible D match to TRBD1 (6 bases). With 5 bases removed from V and 6 bases from J, the gap between germline ends came to 19 bases. The CDR3 length is 15 residues. CDR1 is SGHTA and CDR2 is FQGNSA in the germline V gene. CDR3 in DNA: TGTGCCAGCAGCGCGTACTTCAGGGGAGGAAATGGCTACACCTTC. Its protein is CASSAYFRGGNGYTF.